Included here is one TCR beta chain sequence, with context. These data belong to a study of blood T cell repertoires in COVID-19. Libraries were prepared by immunoSEQ multiplex PCR; TCRdb keeps only in-frame clonotypes and omits some of them. The sample yields 350,000 to 400,000 clones, 85% to 90% seen once. The CDR3 runs 13 residues. V lost 4 bases, J lost 2 bases, and 7 bases lay in between. Germline CDR1 reads SGHRS; CDR2 reads YFSETQ. Input material: PBMCs or T cells enriched from blood (not recorded which). The V call is TRBV5-1, the J call TRBJ1-3; unclear D gene. The TCR comes from a woman aged 18-30 years who had recovered from COVID-19. CDR3 sequence (DNA): TGCGCCAGCAGCCTACTGACTGGAAACACCATATATTTT. Its protein is CASSLLTGNTIYF.